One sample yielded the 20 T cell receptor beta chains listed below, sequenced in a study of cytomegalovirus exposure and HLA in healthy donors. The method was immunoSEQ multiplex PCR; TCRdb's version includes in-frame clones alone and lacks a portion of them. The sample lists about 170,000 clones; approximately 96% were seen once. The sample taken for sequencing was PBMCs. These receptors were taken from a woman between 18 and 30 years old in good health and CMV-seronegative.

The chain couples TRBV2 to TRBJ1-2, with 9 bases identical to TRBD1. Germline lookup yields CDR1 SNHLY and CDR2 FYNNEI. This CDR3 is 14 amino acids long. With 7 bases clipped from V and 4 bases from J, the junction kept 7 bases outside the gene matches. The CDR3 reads CASTKGQGSYGYTF. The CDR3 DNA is TGTGCCAGCACCAAGGGACAGGGTTCCTATGGCTACACCTTC.

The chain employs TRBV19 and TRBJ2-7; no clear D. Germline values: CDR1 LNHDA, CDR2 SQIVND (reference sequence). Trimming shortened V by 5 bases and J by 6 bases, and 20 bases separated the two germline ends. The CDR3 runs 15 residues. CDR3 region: CASSWKHSPSSEQYF. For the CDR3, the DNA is TGTGCCAGTAGTTGGAAGCATTCCCCTAGTAGCGAGCAGTACTTC.

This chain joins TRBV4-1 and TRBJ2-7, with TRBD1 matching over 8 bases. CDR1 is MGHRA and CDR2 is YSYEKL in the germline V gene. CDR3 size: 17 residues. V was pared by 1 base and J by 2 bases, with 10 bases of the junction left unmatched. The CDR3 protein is CASSQGGIADRAYEQYF. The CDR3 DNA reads TGCGCCAGCAGCCAAGGCGGGATTGCGGACAGGGCCTACGAGCAGTACTTC.

The DNA for the CDR3 is TGTGCCAGCCGCCCTGGGACAGGGAGCAATCAGCCCCAGCATTTT. Translated, it gives CASRPGTGSNQPQHF. The chain recombines TRBV6-6 with TRBJ1-5, with TRBD1 matching 9 bases. The V segment lost 8 bases and the J segment 1 base; nucleotides outside the gene matches: 6. The CDR3 has 15 amino acids. CDR1 MNHNY and CDR2 SVGAGI come from the germline V gene (reference sequence).

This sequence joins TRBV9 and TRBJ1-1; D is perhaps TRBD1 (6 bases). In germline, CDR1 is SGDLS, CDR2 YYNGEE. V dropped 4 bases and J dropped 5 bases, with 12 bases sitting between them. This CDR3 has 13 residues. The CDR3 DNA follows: TGTGCCAGCAGCCAAGGGGGGGGGACTGAAGCTTTCTTT. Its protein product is CASSQGGGTEAFF.

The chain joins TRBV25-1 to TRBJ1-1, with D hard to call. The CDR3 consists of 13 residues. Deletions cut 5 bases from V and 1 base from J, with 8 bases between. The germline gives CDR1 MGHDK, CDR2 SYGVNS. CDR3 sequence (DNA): TGTGCCAGCAGTTCAGAAAGGAACACTGAAGCTTTCTTT. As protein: CASSSERNTEAFF.

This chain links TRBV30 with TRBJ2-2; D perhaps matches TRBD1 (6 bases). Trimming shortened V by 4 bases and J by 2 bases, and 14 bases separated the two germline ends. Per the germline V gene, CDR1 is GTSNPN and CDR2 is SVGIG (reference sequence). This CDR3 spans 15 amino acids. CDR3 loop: CAWNEGQHNTGELFF. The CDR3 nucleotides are TGTGCCTGGAATGAGGGACAACACAACACCGGGGAGCTGTTTTTT.

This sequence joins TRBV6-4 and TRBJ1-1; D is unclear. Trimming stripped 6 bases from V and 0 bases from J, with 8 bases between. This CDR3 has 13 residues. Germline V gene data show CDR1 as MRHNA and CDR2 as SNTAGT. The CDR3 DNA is TGTGCCAGCAGCGTCTATATGAACACTGAAGCTTTCTTT. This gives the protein CASSVYMNTEAFF.

This CDR3 is CASRYQGLGYEQYF. CDR3 in DNA: TGTGCCAGCAGATATCAGGGCCTGGGTTACGAGCAGTACTTC. The chain recombines TRBV6-1 with TRBJ2-7, with D perhaps matching TRBD1 (5 bases). V was trimmed by 6 bases and J by 4 bases, leaving 16 bases between them. Germline V gene lookup returns CDR1 MNHNS and CDR2 SASEGT. The CDR3 is made up of 14 amino acids.

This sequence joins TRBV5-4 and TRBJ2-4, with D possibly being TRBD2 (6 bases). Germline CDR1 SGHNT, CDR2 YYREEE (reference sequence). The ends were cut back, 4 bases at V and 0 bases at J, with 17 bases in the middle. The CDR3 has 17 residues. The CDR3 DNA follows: TGTGCCAGCAGCCCGGGCGGGAAGATGGGAGCCAAAAACATTCAGTACTTC. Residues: CASSPGGKMGAKNIQYF. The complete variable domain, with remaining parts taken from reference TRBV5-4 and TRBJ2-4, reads ETGVTQSPTHLIKTRGQQVTLRCSSQSGHNTVSWYQQALGQGPQFIFQYYREEENGRGNFPPRFSGLQFPNYSSELNVNALELDDSALYLCASSPGGKMGAKNIQYFGAGTRLSVL.

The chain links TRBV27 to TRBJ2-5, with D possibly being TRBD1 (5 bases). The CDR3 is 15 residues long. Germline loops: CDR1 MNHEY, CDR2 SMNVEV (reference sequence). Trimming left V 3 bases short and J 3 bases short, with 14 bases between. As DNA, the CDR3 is TGTGCCAGCAGTTTTGCCAGGGTTGGTAAAGAGACCCAGTACTTC. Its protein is CASSFARVGKETQYF.

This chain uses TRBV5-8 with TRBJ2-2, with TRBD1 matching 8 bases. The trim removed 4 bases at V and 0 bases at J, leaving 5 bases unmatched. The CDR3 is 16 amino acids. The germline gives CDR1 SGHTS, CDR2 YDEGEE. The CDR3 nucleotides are TGTGCCAGCAGCCCGTGGACAGGGACGAACACCGGGGAGCTGTTTTTT. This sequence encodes CASSPWTGTNTGELFF.

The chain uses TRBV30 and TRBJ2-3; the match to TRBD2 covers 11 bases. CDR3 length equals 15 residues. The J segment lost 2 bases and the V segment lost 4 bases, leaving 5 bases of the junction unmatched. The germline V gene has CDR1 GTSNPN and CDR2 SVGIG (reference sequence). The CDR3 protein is CAWILAGGITDTQYF. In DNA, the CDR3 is TGTGCCTGGATCCTAGCGGGGGGTATCACAGATACGCAGTATTTT.

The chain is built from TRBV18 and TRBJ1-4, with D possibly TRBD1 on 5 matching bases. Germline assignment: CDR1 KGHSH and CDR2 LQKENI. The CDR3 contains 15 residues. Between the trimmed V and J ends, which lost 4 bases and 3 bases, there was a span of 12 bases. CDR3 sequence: CASSLSGIPNEKLFF. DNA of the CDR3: TGTGCCAGCTCACTCTCAGGGATCCCTAATGAAAAACTGTTTTTT.

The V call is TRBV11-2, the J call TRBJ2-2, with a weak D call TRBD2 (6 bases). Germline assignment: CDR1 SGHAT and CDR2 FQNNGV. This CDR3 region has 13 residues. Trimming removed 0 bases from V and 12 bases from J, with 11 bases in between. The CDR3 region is CASSLDTEGKLFF. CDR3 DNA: TGTGCCAGCAGCTTAGATACGGAGGGCAAGCTGTTTTTT.

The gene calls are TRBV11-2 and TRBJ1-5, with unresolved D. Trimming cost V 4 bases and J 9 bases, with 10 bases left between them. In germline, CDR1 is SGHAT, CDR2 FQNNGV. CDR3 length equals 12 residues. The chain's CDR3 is CASSSREGPQHF. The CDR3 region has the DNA TGTGCCAGCAGCTCGCGGGAGGGGCCCCAGCATTTT.

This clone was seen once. DNA for the CDR3: TGTGCCTGGAGTGATTTGGCGGGGGGGGGCCTCAGGACCTACGAGCAGTACTTC. Protein product: CAWSDLAGGGLRTYEQYF. This chain joins TRBV30 and TRBJ2-7; 9 bases line up with TRBD2. This CDR3 has 18 residues. Germline V gives CDR1 GTSNPN, CDR2 SVGIG (reference sequence). Trimming took 1 base from V and 2 from J; bases not matched to a gene: 15. The whole variable domain, filled in from reference TRBV30 and TRBJ2-7, reads SQTIHQWPATLVQPVGSPLSLECTVEGTSNPNLYWYRQAAGRGLQLLFYSVGIGQISSEVPQNLSASRPQDRQFILSSKKLLLSDSGFYLCAWSDLAGGGLRTYEQYFGPGTRLTVT.

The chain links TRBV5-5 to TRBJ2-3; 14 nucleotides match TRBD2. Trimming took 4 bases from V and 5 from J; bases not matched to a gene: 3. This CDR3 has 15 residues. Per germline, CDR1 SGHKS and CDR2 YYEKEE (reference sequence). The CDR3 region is CASSAGTSGGDTQYF. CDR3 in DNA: TGTGCCAGCAGCGCCGGGACTAGCGGGGGAGATACGCAGTATTTT.

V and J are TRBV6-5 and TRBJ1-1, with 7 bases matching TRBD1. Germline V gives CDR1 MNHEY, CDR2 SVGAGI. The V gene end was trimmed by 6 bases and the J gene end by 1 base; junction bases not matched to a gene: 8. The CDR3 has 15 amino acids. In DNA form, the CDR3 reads TGTGCCAGCAGACGGAGACAGGGAACGAACACTGAAGCTTTCTTT. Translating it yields CASRRRQGTNTEAFF.

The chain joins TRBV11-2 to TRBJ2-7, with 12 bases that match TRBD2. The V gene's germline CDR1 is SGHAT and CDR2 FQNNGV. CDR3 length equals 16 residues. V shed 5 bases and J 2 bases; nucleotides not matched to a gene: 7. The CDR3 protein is CASSRTSGDSPYEQYF. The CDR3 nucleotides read TGTGCCAGCAGCCGGACTAGCGGGGATTCCCCCTACGAGCAGTACTTC.